This T cell receptor (beta chain) was observed in a study of PD-1 and CTLA-4 blockade in melanoma. Generated by immunoSEQ multiplex PCR, the TCRdb table keeps only in-frame clones and is missing some. The sample has some 11,000 clones, 65% to 90% seen once. The clonotype comes from a human donor with melanoma. The sequenced sample was CD8+ T cells from peripheral blood, obtained from a patient given anti-PD-1 treatment.

The CDR3 nucleotides are TGTGCCAGCAGCCAAGATATGCGGGGTTCTGGAAACACCATATATTTT. Amino acids: CASSQDMRGSGNTIYF. V is TRBV14 and J is TRBJ1-3; D is undetermined. Trimming pared 0 bases from V and 1 base from J, leaving 10 bases between. Germline-derived CDR1 and CDR2 are SGHDN and FVKESK. CDR3 length: 16 residues.